The 12 T cell receptor beta chains below were found in one sample sequenced in a study of a mutant IDH1 vaccine in newly diagnosed glioma. Time point in this sample: week 5, during vaccination. Alongside topical imiquimod, each dose of vaccine comprised 300 ug of mutant IDH1 20-mer peptide. The repertoire was sequenced with immunoSEQ multiplex PCR; TCRdb's copy has only in-frame clones and lacks some. Among roughly 60,000 clones, 80% to 90% were seen once, and the ten largest hold 7.4%. These receptors' antigens are unknown. The specimen comprised PBMCs, sampled from a glioma patient whose treatment included an IDH1 peptide vaccine. These receptors were collected from a woman between 50 and 59 years old with glioma.

This clone was seen a handful of times. This rearrangement joins TRBV6-1 to TRBJ1-2; D gene ambiguous. The length of the CDR3 is 14 residues. Trimming removed 5 bases at V and 7 bases at J, with 17 bases between. The germline V gene has CDR1 MNHNS and CDR2 SASEGT. The CDR3 DNA reads TGTGCCAGCAGTCAAGATAACAGACACCGTGGCTACACCTTC. It encodes CASSQDNRHRGYTF.

The gene calls are TRBV5-6 and TRBJ2-7, with TRBD1 identical over 9 bases. Germline-derived CDR1 and CDR2 are SGHDT and YYEEEE. V lost 0 bases, J lost 5 bases, and 9 bases stayed unmatched. The CDR3 totals 16 residues. CDR3 bases: TGTGCCAGCAGCTTGGCCGGTTTGGACAGGGGCCACGAGCAGTACTTC. Amino acid sequence: CASSLAGLDRGHEQYF.

The CDR3 region is CASSSHRDPSYEQYF. CDR3 coding DNA: TGTGCCAGCAGCTCCCACCGGGACCCAAGCTACGAGCAGTACTTC. The chain uses TRBV7-9 and TRBJ2-7; either TRBD1 or TRBD2 may fit D (5 bases each). The V end lost 4 bases, the J end lost 3 bases, and 16 bases lay between the germline ends. The germline V gene encodes CDR1 SEHNR and CDR2 FQNEAQ (reference sequence). The CDR3 is 15 amino acids.

This clone is a singleton in its sample. The rearrangement links TRBV6-1 to TRBJ1-5; D is unclear. The length of the CDR3 is 13 residues. The germline V and J ends were trimmed by 0 bases and 7 bases, with 7 bases remaining between them. Germline CDR1 is MNHNS and CDR2 is SASEGT. The CDR3 coding sequence is TGTGCCAGCAGTGAAGCACCTGCCCAGCCCCAGCATTTT. Amino acid sequence: CASSEAPAQPQHF.

The CDR3 region is CASSYVRDSNQETQYF. The CDR3 bases are TGTGCCAGCAGTTACGTTAGGGACTCCAACCAAGAGACCCAGTACTTC. This rearrangement joins TRBV6-5 to TRBJ2-5; the D gene is possibly TRBD2 (6 bases). In germline, CDR1 is MNHEY, CDR2 SVGAGI. This CDR3 contains 16 residues. V lost 2 bases, J lost 0 bases, and 13 bases lay in between.

This chain uses TRBV28 with TRBJ1-2; 7 bases are shared with TRBD1. The germline V gene has CDR1 MDHEN and CDR2 SYDVKM. CDR3 size: 15 residues. V dropped 7 bases and J dropped 7; count of bases not matched to a gene: 15. The CDR3 DNA reads as TGTGCCAGCACCCCCCGCGGAGAGGGGGCTCGTGGCTACACCTTC. It yields the protein CASTPRGEGARGYTF.

This chain connects TRBV27 to TRBJ2-7; D unresolved. Per germline, CDR1 MNHEY and CDR2 SMNVEV (reference sequence). The CDR3 consists of 12 residues. V dropped 3 bases and J dropped 2 bases, with 5 bases sitting between them. CDR3 residues: CASSFGAYEQYF. The CDR3 bases are TGTGCCAGCAGTTTTGGAGCCTACGAGCAGTACTTC.

This clone was seen only a few times. This rearrangement joins TRBV5-6 to TRBJ2-7; D not resolved. There are 11 residues in the CDR3. Germline values: CDR1 SGHDT, CDR2 YYEEEE. V lost 4 bases and J 4 bases, leaving 6 bases between the germline ends. CDR3 region: CASSRGYEQYF. As DNA, the CDR3 is TGTGCCAGCAGCAGAGGTTACGAGCAGTACTTC.

The CDR3 loop is CASSEGNQPQHF. As DNA, the CDR3 is TGTGCCAGCAGTGAAGGGAATCAGCCCCAGCATTTT. The V gene is TRBV25-1, the J gene TRBJ1-5, with unresolved D. V lost 2 bases and J 4 bases, leaving 3 bases between the germline ends. Germline loops: CDR1 MGHDK, CDR2 SYGVNS. The CDR3 is made up of 12 amino acids.

This chain uses TRBV7-8 with TRBJ1-3; D gene uncertain. Germline CDR1 SGHVS, CDR2 FQNEAQ. The CDR3 runs to 13 residues. V was cut by 5 bases and J by 3 bases, with 8 bases left in between. As DNA, the CDR3 is TGTGCCAGCAGCCCGGGAGTTGGAAACACCATATATTTT. Amino acids: CASSPGVGNTIYF.

The chain couples TRBV2 to TRBJ1-6; D perhaps matches TRBD1 (5 bases). The CDR3 has 14 amino acids. V was trimmed by 6 bases and J by 7 bases, leaving 13 bases between them. Germline V gene sequence: CDR1 SNHLY, CDR2 FYNNEI. The CDR3 region is CASRGGTVNSPLHF. The CDR3 coding sequence is TGTGCCAGCAGGGGGGGGACGGTGAATTCACCCCTCCACTTT.

The chain combines TRBV6-6 with TRBJ2-7; D call uncertain. Germline V CDR1 and CDR2: MNHNY, SVGAGI (reference sequence). V lost 6 bases and J lost 5, with 11 bases in between. This CDR3 contains 12 residues. The CDR3 here is CASSDPDDEQYF. DNA of the CDR3: TGTGCCAGCAGCGACCCTGACGACGAGCAGTACTTC.